The clone carrying this TCR beta chain appeared a single time. As originally analysed: Nucleated cell counts were estimated from reference gene primer amplification. Sequencing used immunoSEQ multiplex PCR; TCRdb keeps in-frame clones, though not all of them. For V, J and clone size, that table is used; D and trimming come from the DNA. The sample consists of over 90,000 clones, about nine tenths of them appearing once. The source of the sample is a study of blood T cell repertoires in COVID-19. Looking at the study overall: Samples representing acute and convalescent COVID-19 were sourced from the United States, Italy and Spain. PBMCs, B-cell-depleted T cells, or T cells were the source of the cDNA or gDNA that made up the material.

CDR3 length: 12 amino acids. Trimming took 6 bases from V and 0 from J, leaving 3 bases between them. Germline values: CDR1 MNHEY, CDR2 SMNVEV (reference sequence). The receptor comes from a man between 18 and 35 years old with acute or convalescent COVID-19. This rearrangement joins TRBV27 to TRBJ1-3; D is uncertain. The sequencing input was peripheral blood. The CDR3 nucleotides read TGTGCCAGCAGCCGCTCTGGAAACACCATATATTTT. It codes for CASSRSGNTIYF.